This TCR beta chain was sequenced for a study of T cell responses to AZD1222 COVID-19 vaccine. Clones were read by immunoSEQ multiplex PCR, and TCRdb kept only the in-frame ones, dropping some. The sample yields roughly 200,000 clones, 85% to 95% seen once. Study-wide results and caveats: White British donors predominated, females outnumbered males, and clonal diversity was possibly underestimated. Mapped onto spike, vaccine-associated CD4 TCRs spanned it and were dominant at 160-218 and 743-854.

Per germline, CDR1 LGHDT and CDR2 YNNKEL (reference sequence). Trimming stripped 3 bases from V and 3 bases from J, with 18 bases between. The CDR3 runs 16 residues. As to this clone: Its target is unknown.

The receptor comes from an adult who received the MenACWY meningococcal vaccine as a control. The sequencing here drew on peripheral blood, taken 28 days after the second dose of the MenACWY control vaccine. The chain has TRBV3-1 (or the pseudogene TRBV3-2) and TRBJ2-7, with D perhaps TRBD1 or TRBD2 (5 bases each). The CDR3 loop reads CASSQTRGVPIYEQYF. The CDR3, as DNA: TGTGCCAGCAGCCAGACCCGAGGGGTCCCCATCTACGAGCAGTACTTC.